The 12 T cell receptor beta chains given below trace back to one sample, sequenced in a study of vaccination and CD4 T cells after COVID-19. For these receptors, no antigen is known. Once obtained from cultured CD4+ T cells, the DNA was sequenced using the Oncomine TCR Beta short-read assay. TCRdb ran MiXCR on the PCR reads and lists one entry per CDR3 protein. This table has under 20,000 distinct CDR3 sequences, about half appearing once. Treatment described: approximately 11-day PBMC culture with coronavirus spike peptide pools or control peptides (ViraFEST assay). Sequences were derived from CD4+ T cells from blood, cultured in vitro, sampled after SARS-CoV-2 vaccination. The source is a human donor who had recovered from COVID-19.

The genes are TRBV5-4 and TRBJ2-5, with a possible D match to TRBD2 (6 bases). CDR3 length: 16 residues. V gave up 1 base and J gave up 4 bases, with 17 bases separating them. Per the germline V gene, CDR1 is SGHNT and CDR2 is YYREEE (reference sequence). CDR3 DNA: TGTGCCAGCAGCTTGAATATTGGGGGAGGAGGAGAGACCCAGTACTTC. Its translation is CASSLNIGGGGETQYF. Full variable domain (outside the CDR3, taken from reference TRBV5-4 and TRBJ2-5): ETGVTQSPTHLIKTRGQQVTLRCSSQSGHNTVSWYQQALGQGPQFIFQYYREEENGRGNFPPRFSGLQFPNYSSELNVNALELDDSALYLCASSLNIGGGGETQYFGPGTRLLVL.

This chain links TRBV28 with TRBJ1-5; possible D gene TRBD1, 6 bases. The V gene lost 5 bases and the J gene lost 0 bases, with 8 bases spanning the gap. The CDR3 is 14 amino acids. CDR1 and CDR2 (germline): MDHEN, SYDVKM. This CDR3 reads CASSRTVSNQPQHF. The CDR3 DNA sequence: TGTGCCAGCAGTCGGACAGTTAGCAATCAGCCCCAGCATTTT.

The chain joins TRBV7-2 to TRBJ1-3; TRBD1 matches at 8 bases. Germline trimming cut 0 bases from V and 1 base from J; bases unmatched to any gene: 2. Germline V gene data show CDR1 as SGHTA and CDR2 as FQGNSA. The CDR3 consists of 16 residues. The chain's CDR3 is CASSLAQGASGNTIYF. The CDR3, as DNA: TGTGCCAGCAGCTTAGCGCAGGGGGCGTCTGGAAACACCATATATTTT.

The CDR3 coding sequence is TGCAGTGCTATCGTCTGGGATAGCAATCAGCCCCAGCATTTT. Protein product: CSAIVWDSNQPQHF. V and J are TRBV20-1 and TRBJ1-5; D unclear. This CDR3 contains 14 residues. V was pared by 4 bases and J by 0 bases, with 10 bases between. Germline assignment: CDR1 DFQATT and CDR2 SNEGSKA (reference sequence).

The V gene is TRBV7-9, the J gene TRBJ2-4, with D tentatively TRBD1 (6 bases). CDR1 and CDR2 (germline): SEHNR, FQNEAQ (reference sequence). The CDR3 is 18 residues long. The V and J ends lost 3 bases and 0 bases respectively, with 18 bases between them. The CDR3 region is CASSFLVGASLAKNIQYF. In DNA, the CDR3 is TGTGCCAGCAGCTTTCTCGTGGGGGCATCCTTAGCCAAAAACATTCAGTACTTC.

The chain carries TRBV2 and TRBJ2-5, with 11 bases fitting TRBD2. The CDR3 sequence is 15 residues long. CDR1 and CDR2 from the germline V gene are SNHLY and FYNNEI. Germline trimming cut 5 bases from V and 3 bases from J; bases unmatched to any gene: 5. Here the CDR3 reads CASSTTSGAKETQYF. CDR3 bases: TGTGCCAGCAGTACGACTAGCGGGGCAAAAGAGACCCAGTACTTC.

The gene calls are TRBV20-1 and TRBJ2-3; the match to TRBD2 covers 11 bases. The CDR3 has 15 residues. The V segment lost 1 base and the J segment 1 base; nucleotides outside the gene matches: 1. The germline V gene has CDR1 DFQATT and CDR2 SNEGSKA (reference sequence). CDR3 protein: CSARVSGRGTDTQYF. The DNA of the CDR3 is TGCAGTGCTAGAGTTAGCGGGAGGGGCACAGATACGCAGTATTTT.

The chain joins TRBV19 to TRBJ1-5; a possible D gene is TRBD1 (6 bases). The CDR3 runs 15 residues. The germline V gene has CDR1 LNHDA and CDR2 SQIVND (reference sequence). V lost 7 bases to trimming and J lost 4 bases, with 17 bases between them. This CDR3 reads CASTLGGQANQPQHF. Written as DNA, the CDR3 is TGTGCCAGTACCCTGGGGGGGCAGGCAAATCAGCCCCAGCATTTT. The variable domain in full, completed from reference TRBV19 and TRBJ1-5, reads DGGITQSPKYLFRKEGQNVTLSCEQNLNHDAMYWYRQDPGQGLRLIYYSQIVNDFQKGDIAEGYSVSREKKESFPLTVTSAQKNPTAFYLCASTLGGQANQPQHFGDGTRLSIL.

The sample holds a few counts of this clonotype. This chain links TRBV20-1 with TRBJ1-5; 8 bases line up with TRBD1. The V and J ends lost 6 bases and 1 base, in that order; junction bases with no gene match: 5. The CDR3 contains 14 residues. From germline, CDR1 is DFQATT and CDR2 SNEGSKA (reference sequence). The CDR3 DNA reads TGCAGTGCGAGGGGACAGGAGAGCAATCAGCCCCAGCATTTT. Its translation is CSARGQESNQPQHF.

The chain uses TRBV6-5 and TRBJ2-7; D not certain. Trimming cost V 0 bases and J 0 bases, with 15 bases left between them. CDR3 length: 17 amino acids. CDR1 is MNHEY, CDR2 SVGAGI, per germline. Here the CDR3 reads CASSYSPASRSSYEQYF. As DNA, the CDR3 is TGTGCCAGCAGTTACTCCCCCGCAAGTCGGAGCTCCTACGAGCAGTACTTC.

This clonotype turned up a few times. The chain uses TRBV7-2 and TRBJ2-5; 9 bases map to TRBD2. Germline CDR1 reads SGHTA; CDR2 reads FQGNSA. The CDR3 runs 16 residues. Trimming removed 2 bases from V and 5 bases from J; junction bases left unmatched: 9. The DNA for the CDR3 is TGTGCCAGCAGCTTACTAGGCGGGAGGGCCAGGGAGACCCAGTACTTC. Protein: CASSLLGGRARETQYF.

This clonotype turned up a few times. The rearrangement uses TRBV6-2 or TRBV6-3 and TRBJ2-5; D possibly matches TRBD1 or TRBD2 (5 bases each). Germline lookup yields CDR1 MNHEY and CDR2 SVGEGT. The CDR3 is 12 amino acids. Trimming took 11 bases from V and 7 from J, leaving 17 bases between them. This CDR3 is CAVQPTRGTQYF. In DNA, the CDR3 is TGTGCCGTCCAGCCGACGAGGGGGACCCAGTACTTC.